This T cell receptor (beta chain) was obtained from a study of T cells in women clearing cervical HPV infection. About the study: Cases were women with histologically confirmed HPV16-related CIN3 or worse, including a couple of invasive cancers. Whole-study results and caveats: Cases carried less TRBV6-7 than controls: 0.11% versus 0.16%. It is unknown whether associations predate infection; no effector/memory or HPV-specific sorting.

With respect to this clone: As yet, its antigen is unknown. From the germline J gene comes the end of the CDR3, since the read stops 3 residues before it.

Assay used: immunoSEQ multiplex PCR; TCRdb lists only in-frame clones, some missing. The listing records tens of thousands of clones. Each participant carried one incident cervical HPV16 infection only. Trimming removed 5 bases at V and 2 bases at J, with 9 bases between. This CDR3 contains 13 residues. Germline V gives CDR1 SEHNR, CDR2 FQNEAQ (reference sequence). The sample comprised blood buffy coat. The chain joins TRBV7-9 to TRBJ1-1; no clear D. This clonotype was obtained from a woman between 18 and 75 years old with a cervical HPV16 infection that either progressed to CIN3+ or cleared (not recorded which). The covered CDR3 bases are TGTGCCAGCAGCCATACAGATAACACTGAA. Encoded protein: CASSHTDNTE. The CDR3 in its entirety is CASSHTDNTEAFF. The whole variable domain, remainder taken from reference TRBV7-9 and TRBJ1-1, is DTGVSQNPRHKITKRGQNVTFRCDPISEHNRLYWYRQTLGQGPEFLTYFQNEAQLEKSRLLSDRFSAERPKGSFSTLEIQRTEQGDSAMYLCASSHTDNTEAFFGQGTRLTVV.